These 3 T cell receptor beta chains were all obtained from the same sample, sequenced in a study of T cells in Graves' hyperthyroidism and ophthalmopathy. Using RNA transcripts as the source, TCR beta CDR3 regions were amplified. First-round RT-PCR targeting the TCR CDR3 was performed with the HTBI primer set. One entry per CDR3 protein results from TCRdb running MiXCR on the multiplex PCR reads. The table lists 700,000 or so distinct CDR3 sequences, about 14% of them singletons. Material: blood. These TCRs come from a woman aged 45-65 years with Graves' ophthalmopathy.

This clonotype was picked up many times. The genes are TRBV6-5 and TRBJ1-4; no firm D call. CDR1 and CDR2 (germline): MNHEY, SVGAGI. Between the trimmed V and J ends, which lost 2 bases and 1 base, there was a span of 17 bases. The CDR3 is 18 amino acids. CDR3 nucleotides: TGTGCCAGCAGTTACGTGGCGGCCGGGCTGGGAACTAATGAAAAACTGTTTTTT. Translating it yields CASSYVAAGLGTNEKLFF.

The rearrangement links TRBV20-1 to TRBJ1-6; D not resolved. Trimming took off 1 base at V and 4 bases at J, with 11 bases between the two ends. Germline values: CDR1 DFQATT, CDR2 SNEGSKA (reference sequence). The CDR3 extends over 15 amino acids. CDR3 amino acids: CSARADYIYNSPLHF. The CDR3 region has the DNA TGCAGTGCTAGAGCCGATTATATTTATAATTCACCCCTCCACTTT.

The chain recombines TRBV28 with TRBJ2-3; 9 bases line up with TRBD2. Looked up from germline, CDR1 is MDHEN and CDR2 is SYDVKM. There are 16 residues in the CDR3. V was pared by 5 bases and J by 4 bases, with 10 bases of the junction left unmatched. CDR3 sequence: CASSPLAGVRADTQYF. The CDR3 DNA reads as TGTGCCAGCAGTCCCTTAGCGGGAGTGAGGGCAGATACGCAGTATTTT.